What follows are 28 T cell receptor beta chains derived from one specimen sequenced in a study of CD8+CD57+ T cells in acquired aplastic anemia. Patients picked for sequencing had shown CD8+CD57+ cell expansion detected by flow cytometry. The use of genomic DNA as template underpinned the TCR beta VDJ and CDR3 profiling. TCRdb re-called the reads with MiXCR, one entry per CDR3 protein. The repertoire consists of about 290,000 distinct CDR3 sequences, with about 50% occurring once and the leading ten covering 1.3%. Sequenced: sorted CD4+, CD8+, or CD8+CD57+ T cells (not recorded which) from PBMCs. The origin of the receptors is a human donor with aplastic anemia.

The chain joins TRBV29-1 to TRBJ2-7; 9 bases fit TRBD2. V was clipped by 6 bases and J by 0 bases; unmatched bases: 6. The CDR3 length is 14 residues. In germline, CDR1 is SQVTM, CDR2 ANQGSEA. CDR3 coding DNA: TGCAGCGTGCGATTAGCGGGAGACTCCTACGAGCAGTACTTC. Protein: CSVRLAGDSYEQYF.

V usage is TRBV29-1 and J usage is TRBJ1-1; D is undetermined. V lost 7 bases to trimming and J lost 3 bases, with 21 bases between them. The germline V gene has CDR1 SQVTM and CDR2 ANQGSEA. The CDR3 spans 15 residues. The CDR3 DNA follows: TGCAGCGGGGTTAAGGCGCCACTCGTAGACACTGAAGCTTTCTTT. Amino acid sequence: CSGVKAPLVDTEAFF.

This chain uses TRBV7-3 with TRBJ2-1; 7 nucleotides line up with TRBD1. Germline loops: CDR1 SGHTA, CDR2 FQGTGA. V lost 5 bases to trimming and J lost 4 bases; unmatched junction nucleotides: 8. CDR3 size: 15 residues. CDR3 in amino acids: CASSPTGAAYNEQFF. Here the CDR3 DNA reads TGTGCCAGCAGCCCTACAGGGGCCGCATACAATGAGCAGTTCTTC.

The chain has TRBV2 and TRBJ2-7; possibly TRBD1 for D (7 bases). Germline V gene sequence: CDR1 SNHLY, CDR2 FYNNEI. The CDR3 is 14 residues long. The V end was cut by 3 bases, the J end by 7 bases, with 16 bases between. CDR3 DNA sequence: TGTGCCAGCAGTGACCAACCCCCAGGGGGGGAGCAGTACTTC. This encodes CASSDQPPGGEQYF.

The rearrangement links TRBV5-1 to TRBJ1-6; D remains ambiguous. This CDR3 has 16 amino acids. The germline V gene encodes CDR1 SGHRS and CDR2 YFSETQ. Between the trimmed V and J ends, which lost 3 bases and 5 bases, there was a span of 15 bases. The CDR3 here is CASSSNRPGNNSPLHF. The CDR3 bases are TGCGCCAGCAGCTCAAATCGCCCGGGAAATAATTCACCCCTCCACTTT.

The chain combines TRBV7-6 with TRBJ2-1, with TRBD1 matching 9 bases. V lost 6 bases and J lost 10; bases outside the gene matches: 7. CDR1 is SGHVS and CDR2 is FNYEAQ in the germline V gene. The CDR3 runs 13 residues. The CDR3: CASSSQGAREQFF. The CDR3 DNA sequence: TGTGCCAGCAGTTCACAGGGGGCAAGAGAGCAGTTCTTC.

The sample holds a few counts of this clonotype. A much larger clone lies one base from this, so it may be a read error. V usage is TRBV19 and J usage is TRBJ2-4; a weak D match, TRBD1 (6 bases). The CDR3 loop spans 15 amino acids. Germline-derived CDR1 and CDR2 are LNHDA and SQIVND (reference sequence). CDR3 region: CASSTQGIAKSIQYF. CDR3 coding DNA: TGTGCCAGTAGTACTCAGGGGATAGCCAAAAGCATTCAGTACTTC.

This clonotype was detected only a few times. This chain joins TRBV20-1 and TRBJ1-1, with D unclear. CDR1 is DFQATT and CDR2 is SNEGSKA in the germline V gene (reference sequence). Trimming left V 4 bases short and J 3 bases short, with 9 bases between. CDR3 length: 12 amino acids. Here the CDR3 reads CSANTGYTEAFF. CDR3 DNA sequence: TGCAGTGCTAACACCGGGTACACTGAAGCTTTCTTT.

This chain connects TRBV12-3 or TRBV12-4 to TRBJ1-5, with no clear D. Trimming cost V 4 bases and J 0 bases, with 10 bases left between them. The length of the CDR3 is 15 residues. This CDR3 is CASSSGFASNQPQHF. CDR3 in DNA: TGTGCCAGCAGTTCCGGTTTTGCTAGCAATCAGCCCCAGCATTTT.

The chain has TRBV10-3 and TRBJ2-7; perhaps TRBD2 as D (5 bases). The length of the CDR3 is 14 residues. Per germline, CDR1 ENHRY and CDR2 SYGVKD. The V end lost 7 bases, the J end lost 2 bases, and 15 bases lay between the germline ends. The CDR3 sequence: CAIKGFGNTYEQYF. CDR3 nucleotide sequence: TGTGCCATCAAAGGTTTCGGGAATACCTACGAGCAGTACTTC.

This clonotype has more than one count but fewer than ten. V and J are TRBV3-1 and TRBJ2-1, with 12 bases that match TRBD2. V shed 0 bases and J 10 bases; nucleotides not matched to a gene: 4. The CDR3 runs 15 residues. Germline CDR1 LGHDT, CDR2 YNNKEL (reference sequence). The CDR3 nucleotides are TGTGCCAGCAGCCAAGATCTAGCGGGGGGGCGGGAGCAGTTCTTC. Protein product: CASSQDLAGGREQFF.

This clonotype appeared many times. The rearrangement uses TRBV11-3 and TRBJ2-2; D is tentatively TRBD1 or TRBD2 (5 bases each). Germline CDR1 and CDR2: SGHNT and YENEEA. The CDR3 has 14 amino acids. Trimming left V 3 bases short and J 5 bases short, with 10 bases between. CDR3 nucleotides: TGTGCCAGCAGCTTTAGTTGGGGGACCGGGGAGCTGTTTTTT. It is translated as CASSFSWGTGELFF.

This chain links TRBV15 with TRBJ2-1; 7 bases fit TRBD2. The trim removed 3 bases at V and 6 bases at J, leaving 8 bases unmatched. The CDR3 is 15 amino acids. CDR1 is LNHNV, CDR2 YYDKDF, per germline (reference sequence). DNA of the CDR3: TGTGCCACCAGCAGCCTTGCGGGGGTGGTCAATGAGCAGTTCTTC. Its protein product is CATSSLAGVVNEQFF.

The chain joins TRBV20-1 to TRBJ2-5; the D call may be TRBD1 or TRBD2 (5 bases each). Germline assignment: CDR1 DFQATT and CDR2 SNEGSKA (reference sequence). Trimming pared 0 bases from V and 9 bases from J, leaving 11 bases between. The CDR3 has 12 residues. The CDR3 region has the DNA TGCAGTGCTAGAGACATGGGGCGGGCCCAGTACTTC. This codes for CSARDMGRAQYF.

This clonotype was counted many times. This chain connects TRBV15 to TRBJ2-1; 14 bases are shared with TRBD2. The CDR3 sequence is 16 residues long. Germline V CDR1 and CDR2: LNHNV, YYDKDF (reference sequence). Trimming at V came to 3 bases and at J to 3 bases, leaving 1 base not matched to a gene. CDR3 in amino acids: CATSRGTSGSYNEQFF. The CDR3 DNA reads as TGTGCCACCAGCAGGGGGACTAGCGGGAGCTACAATGAGCAGTTCTTC.

The chain joins TRBV24-1 to TRBJ2-3; D is unresolved. The CDR3 loop spans 16 amino acids. CDR1 and CDR2 (germline): KGHDR, SFDVKD. V was cut by 5 bases and J by 0 bases, with 14 bases left in between. The CDR3 DNA reads TGTGCCACCAGTGCCCCTTCGGGTGGGAGCACAGATACGCAGTATTTT. This encodes CATSAPSGGSTDTQYF.

The table lists this clonotype with a few counts. The chain links TRBV7-9 to TRBJ2-1; tentatively, D is TRBD2 (7 bases). In germline, CDR1 is SEHNR, CDR2 FQNEAQ (reference sequence). The CDR3 length is 17 residues. Trimming took 1 base from V and 3 from J, leaving 16 bases between them. CDR3 bases: TGTGCCAGCAGCTTAGGGGCGCGGGGGCCGCTCTACAATGAGCAGTTCTTC. This translates into CASSLGARGPLYNEQFF.

This clonotype was counted ten times or more. The chain combines TRBV5-1 with TRBJ1-3; D not certain. Germline V gene lookup returns CDR1 SGHRS and CDR2 YFSETQ. Deletions cut 6 bases from V and 0 bases from J, with 7 bases between. The CDR3 consists of 13 residues. DNA of the CDR3: TGCGCCAGCAAAGCCAGCTCTGGAAACACCATATATTTT. Its protein product is CASKASSGNTIYF.

The chain carries TRBV24-1 and TRBJ2-7; TRBD2 matches at 9 bases. The V gene's germline CDR1 is KGHDR and CDR2 SFDVKD. Trimming cost V 9 bases and J 1 base; bases outside gene matches: 12. There are 16 residues in the CDR3. The CDR3 nucleotides are TGTGCCACCGGGGGCCTAGCGGGGCTCGGGTCCTACGAGCAGTACTTC. Protein sequence: CATGGLAGLGSYEQYF.

The chain is built from TRBV7-9 and TRBJ2-2, with D perhaps TRBD2 (7 bases). V was shortened by 5 bases and J by 6 bases, with 22 bases between the two germline ends. The V gene's germline CDR1 is SEHNR and CDR2 FQNEAQ (reference sequence). CDR3 size: 17 residues. The CDR3 region has the DNA TGTGCCAGCAGCCCCCGATTGGGGGGGGGCAGCCCCGGGGAGCTGTTTTTT. Translation gives CASSPRLGGGSPGELFF. The entire variable domain, with the rest obtained from reference TRBV7-9 and TRBJ2-2, is as follows: DTGVSQNPRHKITKRGQNVTFRCDPISEHNRLYWYRQTLGQGPEFLTYFQNEAQLEKSRLLSDRFSAERPKGSFSTLEIQRTEQGDSAMYLCASSPRLGGGSPGELFFGEGSRLTVL.

This chain connects TRBV7-2 to TRBJ1-6; D possibly corresponds to TRBD1 (6 bases). Germline values: CDR1 SGHTA, CDR2 FQGNSA. This CDR3 spans 14 amino acids. With 5 bases removed from V and 3 bases from J, the gap between germline ends came to 8 bases. The CDR3 loop is CASSGTSYNSPLHF. In nucleotides, the CDR3 is TGTGCCAGCAGCGGGACAAGCTATAATTCACCCCTCCACTTT.

The chain couples TRBV11-3 to TRBJ1-1, with unresolved D. CDR1 and CDR2 (germline): SGHNT, YENEEA. Trimming stripped 5 bases from V and 4 bases from J, with 17 bases between. The CDR3 runs to 15 residues. The CDR3 DNA is TGTGCCAGCAGCCCTTACCCCGGAGGCCCCACTGAAGCTTTCTTT. Translation: CASSPYPGGPTEAFF.

The genes are TRBV5-1 and TRBJ2-1, with TRBD1 matching over 9 bases. From germline, CDR1 is SGHRS and CDR2 YFSETQ. The CDR3 has 14 amino acids. The trim removed 3 bases at V and 7 bases at J, leaving 5 bases unmatched. CDR3 nucleotide sequence: TGCGCCAGCAGCTCCGGGACAGGGATGAATGAGCAGTTCTTC. Translated, it gives CASSSGTGMNEQFF.

V is TRBV9 and J is TRBJ2-7, with D possibly being TRBD1 (5 bases). Trimming removed 4 bases from V and 2 bases from J, with 19 bases in between. The CDR3 spans 16 residues. The germline gives CDR1 SGDLS, CDR2 YYNGEE. The CDR3 coding sequence is TGTGCCAGCAGCCCCGCGGCAGGGCGAAACCCCTACGAGCAGTACTTC. This codes for CASSPAAGRNPYEQYF.

As for this clonotype: The junction differs from germline at one of its ends, possibly a read error. The chain has TRBV9 and TRBJ2-7, with D tentatively TRBD1 or TRBD2 (6 bases each). Germline V gene sequence: CDR1 SGDLS, CDR2 YYNGEE. The length of the CDR3 is 14 residues. The CDR3 nucleotides read TGCGCCAGCAGCTTGGGCAGGGGAGGATACGGGCAGTACTTC. Its translation: CASSLGRGGYGQYF.

The gene calls are TRBV7-3 and TRBJ1-1, with TRBD1 identical over 11 bases. CDR3 size: 15 residues. Germline assignment: CDR1 SGHTA and CDR2 FQGTGA. Losses at the gene ends were 5 bases for V and 2 bases for J; bases not matched to a gene: 4. CDR3 loop: CASSPGTGGNTEAFF. The CDR3 DNA is TGTGCCAGCAGCCCCGGGACAGGGGGTAACACTGAAGCTTTCTTT.

This clonotype was counted at least ten times. This rearrangement joins TRBV11-3 to TRBJ2-3; D is undetermined. Germline V gives CDR1 SGHNT, CDR2 YENEEA. The CDR3 spans 13 residues. Trimming took 5 bases from V and 7 from J, leaving 13 bases between them. In DNA form, the CDR3 reads TGTGCCAGCAGCCCCTCCACATGGAATACGCAGTATTTT. Encoded protein: CASSPSTWNTQYF.

CDR3 region: CASSLDRVNGYTF. The CDR3 DNA is TGTGCCAGCAGCTTGGACAGGGTAAATGGCTACACCTTC. The rearrangement joins TRBV11-2 to TRBJ1-2; TRBD1 matches 8 bases. The CDR3 runs to 13 residues. V lost 3 bases to trimming and J lost 6 bases; unmatched junction nucleotides: 3. Germline V lookup: CDR1 SGHAT, CDR2 FQNNGV.